The sequence of this T cell receptor (beta chain) was determined in a study of T cell changes during pregnancy in multiple sclerosis. Measured with immunoSEQ multiplex PCR; TCRdb has only the in-frame clones, and not every one. The table includes approximately 80,000 clones, 85% to 95% detected once. The CDR3 is made up of 14 amino acids. Per the germline V gene, CDR1 is PRHDT and CDR2 is FYEKMQ (reference sequence). Trimming removed 5 bases from V and 7 bases from J, with 17 bases in between. The TCR comes from a female donor in good health, enrolled as a control in a pregnancy study. The chain couples TRBV13 to TRBJ1-2, with D possibly being TRBD1 (6 bases). Sequencing used peripheral blood, obtained in the second trimester of pregnancy. DNA for the CDR3: TGTGCCAGCAGCGATGGGGGGGCACTTCGTGGCTACACCTTC. Its protein is CASSDGGALRGYTF.